This T cell receptor beta chain is drawn from a study of Graves' ophthalmopathy and Graves' hyperthyroidism. Patients were left out if they had other autoimmune diseases, uncontrolled infections, pregnancy or lactation. Each diagnosis was determined on the basis of clinical symptoms, serum thyroxine, TRAb, thyroid ultrasound and orbital computed tomography. The authors amplified TCR beta CDR3 regions from RNA transcripts. Second-round multiplex PCR came after a first-round RT-PCR that employed HTBI primers. Each CDR3 protein is one row after TCRdb ran MiXCR on the multiplex PCR reads. The table lists 240,000 or so distinct CDR3 sequences, around 42% of them singletons. The CDR3 is made up of 15 amino acids. Germline V gene data show CDR1 as SGHVS and CDR2 as FQNEAQ.

This clonotype was sampled from an adult man with Graves' ophthalmopathy. J is TRBJ2-7 and V is TRBV7-8; D possibly corresponds to TRBD2 (6 bases). The DNA end is more similar to TRBJ2-1, so the J call may be wrong. Sequenced input: peripheral blood. The CDR3: CASSFELAVVGEQFF. The CDR3 DNA is TGTGCCAGCAGCTTCGAACTAGCAGTAGTGGGTGAGCAGTTCTTC.